The next 16 T cell receptor beta chains were all read from a single sample in a study of identical twins. Each CDR3 protein is one row after TCRdb ran MiXCR on the 5' RACE reads. This sample yields 690,000 or so distinct CDR3 sequences, of which roughly 6.2% are seen a single time; under 2% belongs to the top ten. Sequenced sample: naive T cells sorted from blood. The receptors stem from a man aged 18-30 years in good health.

The genes are TRBV10-3 and TRBJ2-1; possible D gene TRBD2, 7 bases. This CDR3 is 14 amino acids long. V lost 7 bases and J 0 bases, leaving 10 bases between the germline ends. Looked up from germline, CDR1 is ENHRY and CDR2 is SYGVKD. The CDR3 region has the DNA TGTGCCATCAAGGGGGGGAGCTCCTACAATGAGCAGTTCTTC. It translates to CAIKGGSSYNEQFF.

This clonotype turned up a few times. V usage is TRBV2 and J usage is TRBJ2-5, with 8 bases that match TRBD1. Germline trimming cut 6 bases from V and 5 bases from J; bases unmatched to any gene: 14. The CDR3 consists of 16 residues. The V gene's germline CDR1 is SNHLY and CDR2 FYNNEI. The DNA for the CDR3 is TGTGCCAGCAGGACCAGGGACAGGCGGGAAGGGGAGACCCAGTACTTC. Translation: CASRTRDRREGETQYF.

This clonotype was detected many times. The chain joins TRBV5-5 to TRBJ2-7, with D maybe TRBD2 (6 bases). Germline CDR1 SGHKS, CDR2 YYEKEE (reference sequence). Between the trimmed V and J ends, which lost 0 bases and 2 bases, there was a span of 15 bases. CDR3 size: 16 residues. The DNA for the CDR3 is TGTGCCAGCAGCTTGGGCGGGACGGAACTTACCTACGAGCAGTACGTC. Its translation is CASSLGGTELTYEQYV.

The V call is TRBV9, the J call TRBJ1-4, with D maybe TRBD1 (6 bases). The CDR3 is 19 residues long. Germline CDR1 and CDR2: SGDLS and YYNGEE. The V and J ends lost 0 bases and 8 bases respectively, with 26 bases between them. CDR3 protein: CASSVEAGGAALVEEKLFF. The DNA for the CDR3 is TGTGCCAGCAGCGTAGAGGCCGGGGGGGCGGCCCTCGTAGAAGAAAAACTGTTTTTT. Based on the CDR3 plus reference TRBV9 and TRBJ1-4, the full variable domain is DSGVTQTPKHLITATGQRVTLRCSPRSGDLSVYWYQQSLDQGLQFLIQYYNGEERAKGNILERFSAQQFPDLHSELNLSSLELGDSALYFCASSVEAGGAALVEEKLFFGSGTQLSVL.

This clonotype was seen repeatedly, ten times or more. V is TRBV12-3 or TRBV12-4 and J is TRBJ1-5; no firm D call. Trimming stripped 3 bases from V and 0 bases from J, with 6 bases between. CDR3 length equals 14 residues. In DNA form, the CDR3 reads TGTGCCAGCAGTTTTCAGTATAGCAATCAGCCCCAGCATTTT. It is translated as CASSFQYSNQPQHF.

This clonotype was recorded a few times. CDR3 sequence (DNA): TGTGCCAGCAGCCGACAGCAGGTCTACACCGGGGAGCTGTTTTTT. This gives the protein CASSRQQVYTGELFF. The V call is TRBV7-8, the J call TRBJ2-2; tentatively, D is TRBD1 (5 bases). CDR3 size: 15 residues. Germline CDR1 and CDR2: SGHVS and FQNEAQ. The V end was cut by 5 bases, the J end by 3 bases, with 13 bases between.

This clonotype has at least ten counts. The chain combines TRBV5-1 with TRBJ2-2; a possible D gene is TRBD1 (5 bases). Germline V gene sequence: CDR1 SGHRS, CDR2 YFSETQ. Trimming removed 0 bases from V and 3 bases from J, with 6 bases in between. This CDR3 spans 14 amino acids. CDR3 loop: CASSLGQHTGELFF. As DNA, the CDR3 is TGCGCCAGCAGCTTGGGACAGCACACCGGGGAGCTGTTTTTT. The full variable domain, its missing parts supplied by reference TRBV5-1 and TRBJ2-2, is KAGVTQTPRYLIKTRGQQVTLSCSPISGHRSVSWYQQTPGQGLQFLFEYFSETQRNKGNFPGRFSGRQFSNSRSEMNVSTLELGDSALYLCASSLGQHTGELFFGEGSRLTVL.

A word on this clonotype: The junction departs from the called germline gene at one end, perhaps through a read error. The chain is built from TRBV6-5 and TRBJ2-3; 7 bases match TRBD2. CDR1 is MNHEY, CDR2 SVGAGI, per germline. The CDR3 sequence is 14 residues long. In nucleotides, the CDR3 is TGTGCCAGCAGTTACCGCAAATCGGGAGGCCGCATTATATTT. As protein: CASSYRKSGGRIIF.

This clonotype showed up just a few times. The chain uses TRBV5-1 and TRBJ1-2, with D possibly being TRBD1 (5 bases). The CDR3 runs to 15 residues. V lost 4 bases and J 3 bases, leaving 16 bases between the germline ends. Looked up from germline, CDR1 is SGHRS and CDR2 is YFSETQ. In DNA form, the CDR3 reads TGCGCCAGCAGCGACGTCGGCCAGGGTGACTATGGCTACACCTTC. Translation: CASSDVGQGDYGYTF.

This clonotype was counted ten times or more. The V call is TRBV5-6, the J call TRBJ1-3; TRBD1 aligns across 7 bases. In germline, CDR1 is SGHDT, CDR2 YYEEEE. The V segment lost 1 base and the J segment 0 bases; nucleotides outside the gene matches: 13. There are 19 residues in the CDR3. CDR3 amino acids: CASSLWGRGRRGSGNTIYF. The CDR3 DNA is TGTGCCAGCAGCTTGTGGGGTAGGGGGCGCCGCGGCTCTGGAAACACCATATATTTT.

This clonotype was counted between two and nine times. V is TRBV10-3 and J is TRBJ2-2, with 12 bases fitting TRBD2. The CDR3 runs to 17 residues. Germline CDR1 is ENHRY and CDR2 is SYGVKD. The V and J ends lost 7 bases and 1 base, in that order; junction bases with no gene match: 7. This CDR3 is CAITPELAGGNTGELFF. The DNA of the CDR3 is TGTGCCATCACCCCTGAACTAGCGGGAGGGAACACCGGGGAGCTGTTTTTT.

The chain has TRBV7-8 and TRBJ2-1; 11 positions match TRBD2. The germline V gene encodes CDR1 SGHVS and CDR2 FQNEAQ. CDR3 length equals 15 residues. V trimming: 0 bases; J trimming: 10 bases; junction bases outside the gene matches: 5. CDR3 sequence reads: CASSLAPGLAAEQFF. The CDR3 nucleotides read TGTGCCAGCAGCTTAGCTCCGGGACTAGCGGCCGAGCAGTTCTTC.

The sample holds many counts of this clonotype. The genes are TRBV15 and TRBJ1-2, with D perhaps TRBD1 (5 bases). Germline V gene sequence: CDR1 LNHNV, CDR2 YYDKDF (reference sequence). The CDR3 length is 15 residues. V lost 0 bases and J lost 7, with 15 bases in between. CDR3 region: CATSRDWAGNGGYTF. In DNA, the CDR3 is TGTGCCACCAGCAGAGATTGGGCAGGGAACGGTGGCTACACCTTC.

DNA for the CDR3: TGTGCCAGCAGCCAAGACCCGAATGAGGAGCAGTACTTC. Amino acids: CASSQDPNEEQYF. The V call is TRBV14, the J call TRBJ2-7, with unresolved D. The CDR3 is 13 residues long. CDR1 and CDR2 from the germline V gene are SGHDN and FVKESK. With 0 bases removed from V and 7 bases from J, the gap between germline ends came to 10 bases.

The chain uses TRBV14 and TRBJ1-4; 9 bases line up with TRBD1. V lost 6 bases, J lost 7 bases, and 9 bases stayed unmatched. This CDR3 has 15 amino acids. CDR1 and CDR2 from the germline V gene are SGHDN and FVKESK. This chain's CDR3 is CASSPPGQGLEKLFF. The CDR3 coding sequence is TGTGCCAGCAGTCCACCGGGACAGGGTCTTGAAAAACTGTTTTTT.

Comments on this clonotype: This may be a read error, as it is one base from a much larger clone. The CDR3 DNA follows: TGTGCCAGCAGCCCTGAGGCGGGAGGAAGTGGGAATGAGCAGATCTTC. This encodes CASSPEAGGSGNEQIF. The chain is built from TRBV5-6 and TRBJ2-1; 8 bases map to TRBD2. Germline CDR1 and CDR2: SGHDT and YYEEEE. CDR3 length equals 16 residues.